The text below deals with one TCR beta chain. These data are taken from a study of control samples from healthy donors and cancer patients. Clones were read by immunoSEQ multiplex PCR, and TCRdb kept only the in-frame ones, dropping some. This table has about 140,000 clones, 88% appearing once. The V gene's germline CDR1 is SQVTM and CDR2 ANQGSEA. V dropped 4 bases and J dropped 0 bases, with 13 bases sitting between them. The CDR3 is 15 residues long. The V and J genes are TRBV29-1 and TRBJ2-1, with D perhaps matching TRBD1 (6 bases). The sequence was collected from a young man in good health. The sample taken for sequencing was blood. The CDR3 loop is CSVVGTQSSYNEQFF. As DNA, the CDR3 is TGCAGCGTTGTGGGGACACAGAGCTCCTACAATGAGCAGTTCTTC.